This TCR beta chain is drawn from a study of shared clonotypes between healthy human individuals. Repertoires were generated with immunoSEQ multiplex PCR, while TCRdb's copy carries only in-frame clones and drops some. Here the sample spans roughly 1,600,000 clones, around 98.5% being singletons. Points from the study as a whole: The study generally estimated greater richness for naive than memory subsets.

About this clone itself: Its matching antigen is unknown.

Sequencing was carried out using naive CD4+ T cells sorted from blood. Subset noted: CD45RA+ positively selected. The TCR was taken from a man younger than 45 in good health.

CDR3 sequence reads: CASSLAGTSMHEQYF. The CDR3 nucleotides read TGTGCCAGCAGCTTGGCCGGGACTAGCATGCACGAGCAGTACTTC. This rearrangement joins TRBV5-4 to TRBJ2-7, with 9 bases aligning to TRBD2. V was pared by 0 bases and J by 5 bases, with 6 bases of the junction left unmatched. Germline V gene data show CDR1 as SGHNT and CDR2 as YYREEE (reference sequence). This CDR3 spans 15 amino acids.